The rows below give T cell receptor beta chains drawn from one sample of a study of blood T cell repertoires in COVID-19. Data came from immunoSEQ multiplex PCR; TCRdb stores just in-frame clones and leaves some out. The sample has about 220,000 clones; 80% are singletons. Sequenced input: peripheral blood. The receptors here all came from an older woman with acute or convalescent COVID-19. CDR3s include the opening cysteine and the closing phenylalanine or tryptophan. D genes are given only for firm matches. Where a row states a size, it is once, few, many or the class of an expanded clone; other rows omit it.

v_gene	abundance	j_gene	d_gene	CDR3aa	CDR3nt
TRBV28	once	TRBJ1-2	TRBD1	CASSLRGRGGYTF	TGTGCCAGCAGTTTACGGGGCAGGGGGGGCTACACCTTC
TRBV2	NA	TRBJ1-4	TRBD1	CASRKDRIATNEKLFF	TGTGCCAGCAGGAAGGACAGGATTGCAACTAATGAAAAACTGTTTTTT
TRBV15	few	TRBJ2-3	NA	CATSRAGGGDTQYF	TGTGCCACCAGCAGAGCCGGGGGAGGAGATACGCAGTATTTT
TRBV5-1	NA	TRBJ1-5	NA	CASSLGGLHQPQHF	TGCGCCAGCAGCTTGGGAGGGTTGCATCAGCCCCAGCATTTT
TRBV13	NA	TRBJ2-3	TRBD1	CASSLYTGVGADTQYF	TGTGCCAGCAGCTTGTACACAGGGGTGGGGGCAGATACGCAGTATTTT
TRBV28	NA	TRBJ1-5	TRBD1	CASTPQGYGGQPQHF	TGTGCCAGCACTCCACAGGGGTACGGGGGTCAGCCCCAGCATTTT
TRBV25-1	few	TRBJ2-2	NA	CASRQENTGELFF	TGTGCCAGCAGACAGGAGAACACCGGGGAGCTGTTTTTT
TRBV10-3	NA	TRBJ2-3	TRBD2	CAISEGLAGVDTQYF	TGTGCCATCAGTGAGGGACTAGCGGGGGTGGATACGCAGTATTTT
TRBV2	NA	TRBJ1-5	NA	CASSVGQPQPQHF	TGTGCCAGCAGTGTTGGACAGCCTCAGCCCCAGCATTTT
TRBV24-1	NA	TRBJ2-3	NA	CATSDSGLYPGDTQYF	TGTGCCACCAGTGATTCAGGCCTATACCCCGGAGATACGCAGTATTTT
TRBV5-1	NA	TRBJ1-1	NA	CASSGRDGNTEAFF	TGCGCCAGCAGCGGGAGGGATGGGAACACTGAAGCTTTCTTT
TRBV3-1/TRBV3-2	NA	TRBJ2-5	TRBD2	CASRHLAGLQETQYF	TGTGCCAGCAGACATCTAGCGGGTTTACAAGAGACCCAGTACTTC
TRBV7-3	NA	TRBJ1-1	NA	CASSFRGNTEAFF	TGTGCCAGCAGCTTCCGGGGGAACACTGAAGCTTTCTTT
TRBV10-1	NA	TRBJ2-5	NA	CASSEGNFGAQETQYF	TGCGCCAGCAGTGAGGGAAATTTTGGGGCCCAAGAGACCCAGTACTTC
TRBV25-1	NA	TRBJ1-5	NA	CASSARGGNQPQHF	TGTGCCAGCAGTGCTCGGGGTGGGAATCAGCCCCAGCATTTT
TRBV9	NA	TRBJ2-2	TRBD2	CASSPRAGGAPGELFF	TGTGCCAGCAGCCCGAGAGCCGGGGGGGCTCCCGGGGAGCTGTTTTTT
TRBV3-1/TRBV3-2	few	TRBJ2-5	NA	CAIASAGERETQYF	TGTGCCATCGCATCGGCAGGGGAGAGAGAGACCCAGTACTTC
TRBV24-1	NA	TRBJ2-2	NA	CATSPASRGAVF	TGTGCCACCAGTCCGGCCTCTCGGGGAGCTGTTTTT
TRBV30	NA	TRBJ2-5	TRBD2	CAWSFRGGALETQYF	TGTGCCTGGAGTTTTCGCGGGGGGGCCCTAGAGACCCAGTACTTC
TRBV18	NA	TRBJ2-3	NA	CASSSGVGASGTQYF	TGTGCCAGCTCAAGCGGAGTTGGAGCCTCCGGTACGCAGTATTTT
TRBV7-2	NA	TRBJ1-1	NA	CASSPQGLNTEAFF	TGTGCCAGCAGCCCCCAGGGGCTGAACACTGAAGCTTTCTTT
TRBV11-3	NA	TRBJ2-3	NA	CASSPGGAGDTQYF	TGTGCCAGCAGCCCTGGGGGCGCGGGAGATACGCAGTATTTT
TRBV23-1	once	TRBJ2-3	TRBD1	CASSQSGPQGASTDTQYF	TGCGCCAGCAGTCAATCGGGTCCACAGGGGGCGAGCACAGATACGCAGTATTTT
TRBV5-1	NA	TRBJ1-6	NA	CASSLVPGGEPLHF	TGCGCCAGCAGCTTGGTGCCCGGGGGGGAACCCCTCCACTTT
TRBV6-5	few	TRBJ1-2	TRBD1	CASSYIGAGGYGYTF	TGTGCCAGCAGTTACATTGGGGCAGGGGGTTATGGCTACACCTTC
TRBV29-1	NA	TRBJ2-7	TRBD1	CSVVGTAWGEQYF	TGCAGCGTTGTGGGGACAGCTTGGGGGGAGCAGTACTTC
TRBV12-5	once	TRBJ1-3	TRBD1	CASGQGASGNTIYF	TGTGCTAGTGGCCAGGGGGCCTCTGGAAACACCATATATTTT
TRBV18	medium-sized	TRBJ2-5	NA	CASIEGGRGSETQYF	TGTGCCAGCATCGAGGGCGGTAGGGGGTCCGAGACCCAGTACTTC
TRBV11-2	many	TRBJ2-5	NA	CASRERQTGETQYF	TGTGCCAGCAGGGAAAGACAAACCGGAGAGACCCAGTACTTC
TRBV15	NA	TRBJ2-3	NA	CATSRGVGSNTQYF	TGTGCCACCAGCAGAGGAGTAGGGAGCAATACGCAGTATTTT
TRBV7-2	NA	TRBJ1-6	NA	CASRGFTSYNSPLHF	TGTGCCAGCCGAGGCTTCACCTCCTATAATTCACCCCTCCACTTT
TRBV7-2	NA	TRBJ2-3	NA	CASSQGGSTDTQYF	TGTGCCAGCAGCCAGGGGGGTAGCACAGATACGCAGTATTTT
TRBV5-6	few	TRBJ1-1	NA	CASSLGRGGVHTEAFF	TGTGCCAGCAGCTTGGGACGAGGGGGTGTTCACACTGAAGCTTTCTTT
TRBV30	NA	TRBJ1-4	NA	CAWSAGLGGEKLFF	TGTGCCTGGAGTGCGGGCCTCGGAGGGGAAAAACTGTTTTTT
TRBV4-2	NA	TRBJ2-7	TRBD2	CASSQDNSGASYEQYF	TGTGCCAGCAGCCAAGATAATAGCGGGGCTTCCTACGAGCAGTACTTC
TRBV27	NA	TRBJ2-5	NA	CASSSSSLQETQYF	TGTGCCAGCAGTTCAAGCTCCCTCCAAGAGACCCAGTACTTC
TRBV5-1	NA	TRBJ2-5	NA	CASSLDGETQYF	TGCGCCAGCAGCTTGGACGGGGAGACCCAGTACTTC
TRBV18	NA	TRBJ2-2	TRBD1	CASSSGTDTGELFF	TGTGCCAGCTCATCCGGGACAGACACCGGGGAGCTGTTTTTT
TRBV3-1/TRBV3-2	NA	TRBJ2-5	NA	CASSQGHAGWETQYF	TGTGCCAGCAGCCAGGGTCATGCAGGGTGGGAGACCCAGTACTTC
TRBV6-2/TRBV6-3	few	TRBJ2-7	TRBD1	CASSKLETGGSNYLKNEQYF	TGTGCCAGCAGTAAACTCGAGACAGGGGGCTCTAACTATCTTAAGAACGAGCAGTACTTC
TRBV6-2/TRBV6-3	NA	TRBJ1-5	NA	CASSSTTGSQHF	TGTGCCAGCAGTTCAACGACGGGATCCCAGCATTTT
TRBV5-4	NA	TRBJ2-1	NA	CASSLRGSSYNEQFF	TGTGCCAGCAGCCTCCGGGGGAGCTCCTACAATGAGCAGTTCTTC
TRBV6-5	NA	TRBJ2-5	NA	CASTSRGQETQYF	TGTGCCAGCACCTCTCGGGGCCAAGAGACCCAGTACTTC
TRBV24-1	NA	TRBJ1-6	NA	CATSPGQNSPLHF	TGTGCCACCAGCCCTGGACAGAATTCACCCCTCCACTTT
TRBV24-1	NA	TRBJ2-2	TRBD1	CATRPGTANTGELFF	TGTGCCACCCGCCCCGGGACAGCGAACACCGGGGAGCTGTTTTTT
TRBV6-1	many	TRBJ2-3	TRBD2	CASSEALAGGRDTQYF	TGTGCCAGCAGTGAAGCGCTAGCGGGGGGGAGAGATACGCAGTATTTT
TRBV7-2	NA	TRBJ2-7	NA	CASSPRLDFAYEQYF	TGTGCCAGCAGCCCTCGACTAGATTTCGCCTACGAGCAGTACTTC
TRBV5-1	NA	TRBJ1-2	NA	CASSPREGVGYGYTF	TGCGCCAGCAGCCCCCGAGAAGGGGTGGGCTATGGCTACACCTTC
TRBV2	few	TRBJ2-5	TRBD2	CASSPTTSGGQETQYF	TGTGCCAGCAGTCCTACCACTAGCGGGGGACAAGAGACCCAGTACTTC
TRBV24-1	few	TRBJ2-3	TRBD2	CATGGGKRDTQYF	TGTGCCACCGGGGGGGGGAAACGGGATACGCAGTATTTT
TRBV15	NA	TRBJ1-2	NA	CATEQLINYGYTF	TGTGCCACCGAACAGCTCATTAACTATGGCTACACCTTC
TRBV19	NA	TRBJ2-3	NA	CASSINVGADTQYF	TGTGCCAGTAGTATCAACGTAGGGGCAGATACGCAGTATTTT
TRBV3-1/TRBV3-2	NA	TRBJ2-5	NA	CASSQFAAEETQYF	TGTGCCAGCAGCCAATTTGCGGCCGAAGAGACCCAGTACTTC
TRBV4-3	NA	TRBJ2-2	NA	CASSQGVRGSGELFF	TGCGCCAGCAGCCAAGGAGTGAGAGGATCCGGGGAGCTGTTTTTT
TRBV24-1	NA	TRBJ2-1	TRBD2	CATSDPSGGYRNEQFF	TGTGCCACCAGTGATCCTAGCGGAGGGTACAGGAATGAGCAGTTCTTC
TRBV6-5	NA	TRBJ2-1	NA	CASSNEGEQFF	TGTGCCAGCAGTAATGAGGGTGAGCAGTTCTTC
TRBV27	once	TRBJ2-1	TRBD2	CASSLGPSSGGQFF	TGTGCCAGCAGTTTAGGGCCATCCAGCGGGGGGCAGTTCTTC